This TCR beta chain originates from a study of blood T cell repertoires in COVID-19. Across the study: Samples came from the United States, Italy and Spain, spanning acute and convalescent COVID-19. Sample material is recorded as cDNA or gDNA derived from T cells, B-cell-depleted T cells, or PBMCs.

Original processing methods: It was from reference gene primer amplification that nucleated cell counts were estimated. The protocol was immunoSEQ multiplex PCR, while the TCRdb copy is restricted to in-frame clones and leaves out a portion. For V, J and clone size, that table is used; D and trimming come from the DNA. The sample carries some 130,000 clones, 88% recorded once. This clone was observed a few times. Other nucleotide sequences from this sample produce the same CDR3. This CDR3 has 13 residues. Germline V gene data show CDR1 as MNHEY and CDR2 as SVGAGI. V lost 5 bases and J lost 2, with 9 bases in between.

The chain is built from TRBV6-5 and TRBJ1-2; possible D gene TRBD1, 5 bases. This clonotype was sampled from a man aged 50 or older with acute or convalescent COVID-19. The source material was peripheral blood. The CDR3 sequence is CASSRDRNYGYTF. CDR3 DNA sequence: TGTGCCAGCAGTCGAGACAGAAACTATGGCTACACCTTC.